This T cell receptor (beta chain) was recovered during a study of cytomegalovirus exposure and HLA in healthy donors. Findings and limits, study-wide: Three CMV-associated chains proved CMV antigen-specific in vitro.

Clones were read by immunoSEQ multiplex PCR, and TCRdb kept only the in-frame ones, dropping some. The sample consists of 110,000 to 150,000 clones, 80% to 90% of them appearing once. Concerning this clone itself: Its antigen is as yet unknown.

Trimming shortened V by 2 bases and J by 7 bases, and 3 bases separated the two germline ends. This CDR3 spans 12 amino acids. Germline CDR1 reads KGHSH; CDR2 reads LQKENI. This receptor was identified in a woman aged 25-40 years in good health and CMV-seronegative. Specimen: PBMCs. This chain joins TRBV18 and TRBJ1-6; D remains ambiguous. The CDR3 loop is CASSPENSPLHF. In DNA form, the CDR3 reads TGTGCCAGCTCACCAGAGAATTCACCCCTCCACTTT.